This T cell receptor beta chain was obtained from a study of T-cell reconstitution after alpha-beta-depleted transplantation in children. It was with unique molecular identifiers that the TCRbeta library was prepared. MiXCR, run by TCRdb on the PCR reads, gives a single entry per CDR3 protein. The sample yields hundreds of thousands of distinct CDR3 sequences, approximately 12% seen once. The clonotype comes from a human donor who donated a stem cell graft to a child with combined immunodeficiency. This material consisted of PBMCs from the stem cell graft donor, taken from the stem cell graft.

For the CDR3, the DNA is TGTGCCAGCAGTCCACTTAAGACAGGTCTGGTTGGCTACACCTTC. Its protein product is CASSPLKTGLVGYTF. The J gene is TRBJ1-2, the V gene TRBV12-3 or TRBV12-4, with D possibly being TRBD1 (6 bases). Between the trimmed V and J ends, which lost 5 bases and 7 bases, there was a span of 20 bases. CDR3 length equals 15 residues.